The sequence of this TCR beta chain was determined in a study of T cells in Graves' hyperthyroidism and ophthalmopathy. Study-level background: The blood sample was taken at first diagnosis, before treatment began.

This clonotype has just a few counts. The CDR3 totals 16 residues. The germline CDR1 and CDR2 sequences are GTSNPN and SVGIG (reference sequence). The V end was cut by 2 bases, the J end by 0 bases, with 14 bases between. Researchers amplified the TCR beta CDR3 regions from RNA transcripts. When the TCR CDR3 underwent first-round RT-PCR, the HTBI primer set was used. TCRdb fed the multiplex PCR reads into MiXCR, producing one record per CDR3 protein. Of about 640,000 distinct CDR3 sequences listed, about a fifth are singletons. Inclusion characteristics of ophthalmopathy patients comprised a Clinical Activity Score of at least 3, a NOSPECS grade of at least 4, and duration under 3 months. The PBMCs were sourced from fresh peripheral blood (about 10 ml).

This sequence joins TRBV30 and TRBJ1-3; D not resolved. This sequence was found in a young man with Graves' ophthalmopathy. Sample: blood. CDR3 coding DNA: TGTGCCTGGAGTCCCAAGGGCAGCCTCTCTGGAAACACCATATATTTT. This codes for CAWSPKGSLSGNTIYF.